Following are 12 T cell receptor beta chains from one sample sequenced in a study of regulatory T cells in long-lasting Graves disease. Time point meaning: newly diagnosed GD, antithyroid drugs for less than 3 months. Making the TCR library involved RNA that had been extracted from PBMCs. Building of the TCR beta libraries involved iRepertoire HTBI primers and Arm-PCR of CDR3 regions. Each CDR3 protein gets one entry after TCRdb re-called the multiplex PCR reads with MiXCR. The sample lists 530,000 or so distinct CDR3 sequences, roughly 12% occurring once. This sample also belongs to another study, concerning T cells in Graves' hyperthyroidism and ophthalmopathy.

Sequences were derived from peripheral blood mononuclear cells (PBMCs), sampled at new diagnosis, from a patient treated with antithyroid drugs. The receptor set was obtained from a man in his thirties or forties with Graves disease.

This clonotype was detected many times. CDR3 nucleotide sequence: TGCAGTGCTGGACGCACTAAAGCGCAGTATTTT. Its translation is CSAGRTKAQYF. The chain has TRBV20-1 and TRBJ2-3; no definite D call. The germline V and J ends were trimmed by 5 bases and 10 bases, with 13 bases remaining between them. The CDR3 runs to 11 residues. Germline CDR1 is DFQATT and CDR2 is SNEGSKA (reference sequence).

The CDR3 DNA reads as TGCGCCAGCAGCCAAGTTACACTAGCGGGAGGTTTGTACACCGGGGAGCTGTTTTTT. This codes for CASSQVTLAGGLYTGELFF. The V call is TRBV4-1, the J call TRBJ2-2; TRBD2 matches 12 bases. V was pared by 1 base and J by 3 bases, with 9 bases of the junction left unmatched. The CDR3 has 19 amino acids. Germline CDR1 and CDR2: MGHRA and YSYEKL.

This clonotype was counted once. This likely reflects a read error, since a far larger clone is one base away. The CDR3 sequence is CASSPRQRIQDSEQFF. The CDR3 DNA follows: TGTGCCAGCAGTCCGAGACAGAGGATTCAAGACAGTGAGCAGTTCTTC. The J gene is TRBJ2-3, the V gene TRBV12-3 or TRBV12-4; possibly TRBD1 for D (5 bases). The better agreement between TRBJ2-1 and the DNA end casts doubt on the J call. This CDR3 comprises 16 residues.

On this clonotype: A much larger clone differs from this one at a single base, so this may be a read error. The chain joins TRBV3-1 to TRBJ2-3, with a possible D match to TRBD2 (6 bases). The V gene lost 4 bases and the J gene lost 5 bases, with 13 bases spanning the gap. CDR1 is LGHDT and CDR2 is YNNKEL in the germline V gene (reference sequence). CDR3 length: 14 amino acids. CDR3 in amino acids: CASSLWVGGDTQYF. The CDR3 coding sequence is TGTGCCAGCAGCCTTTGGGTGGGGGGAGATACGCAGTATTTT.

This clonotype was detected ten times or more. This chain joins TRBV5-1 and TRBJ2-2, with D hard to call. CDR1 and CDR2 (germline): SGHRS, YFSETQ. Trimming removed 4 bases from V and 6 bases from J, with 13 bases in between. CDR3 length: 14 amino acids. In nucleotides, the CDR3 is TGCGCCAGCAGCCCGCTACCGGAGTCCGGGGAGCTGTTTTTT. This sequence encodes CASSPLPESGELFF. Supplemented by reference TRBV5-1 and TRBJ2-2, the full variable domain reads KAGVTQTPRYLIKTRGQQVTLSCSPISGHRSVSWYQQTPGQGLQFLFEYFSETQRNKGNFPGRFSGRQFSNSRSEMNVSTLELGDSALYLCASSPLPESGELFFGEGSRLTVL.

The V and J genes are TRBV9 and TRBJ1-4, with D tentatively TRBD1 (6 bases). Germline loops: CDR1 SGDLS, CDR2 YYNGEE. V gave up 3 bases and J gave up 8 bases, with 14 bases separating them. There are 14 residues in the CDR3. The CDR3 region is CASSEGPGGEKLFF. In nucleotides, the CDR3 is TGTGCCAGCAGCGAGGGACCTGGGGGCGAAAAACTGTTTTTT.

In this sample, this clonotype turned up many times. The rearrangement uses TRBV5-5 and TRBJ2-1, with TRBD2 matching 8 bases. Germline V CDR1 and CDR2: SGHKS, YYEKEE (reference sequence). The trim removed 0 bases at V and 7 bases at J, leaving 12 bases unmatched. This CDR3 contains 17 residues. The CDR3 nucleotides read TGTGCCAGCAGCTTGGATCTTCTGGCGGGAGGCACTAATGAGCAGTTCTTC. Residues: CASSLDLLAGGTNEQFF. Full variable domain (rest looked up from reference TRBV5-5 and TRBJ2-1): DAGVTQSPTHLIKTRGQQVTLRCSPISGHKSVSWYQQVLGQGPQFIFQYYEKEERGRGNFPDRFSARQFPNYSSELNVNALLLGDSALYLCASSLDLLAGGTNEQFFGPGTRLTVL.

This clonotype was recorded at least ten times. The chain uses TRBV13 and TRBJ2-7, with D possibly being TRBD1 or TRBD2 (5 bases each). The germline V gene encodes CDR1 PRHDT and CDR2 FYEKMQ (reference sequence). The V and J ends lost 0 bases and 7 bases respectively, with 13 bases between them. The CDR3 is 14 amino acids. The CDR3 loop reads CASSLGGVAMEQYF. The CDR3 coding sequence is TGTGCCAGCAGCTTAGGAGGGGTAGCGATGGAGCAGTACTTC.

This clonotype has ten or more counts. The DNA for the CDR3 is TGCAGCGTTGATGGGGTGTACGAGCAGTACTTC. As protein: CSVDGVYEQYF. This rearrangement joins TRBV29-1 to TRBJ2-7; no definite D call. The V end was cut by 3 bases, the J end by 4 bases, with 7 bases between. This CDR3 comprises 11 residues. The germline V gene has CDR1 SQVTM and CDR2 ANQGSEA.

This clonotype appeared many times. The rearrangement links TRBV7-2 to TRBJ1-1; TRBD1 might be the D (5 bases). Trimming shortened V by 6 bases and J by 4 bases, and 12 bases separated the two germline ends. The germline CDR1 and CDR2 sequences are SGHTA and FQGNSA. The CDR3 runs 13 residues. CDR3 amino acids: CASSSQGGTEAFF. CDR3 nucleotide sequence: TGTGCCAGCAGTAGTCAGGGAGGCACTGAAGCTTTCTTT.

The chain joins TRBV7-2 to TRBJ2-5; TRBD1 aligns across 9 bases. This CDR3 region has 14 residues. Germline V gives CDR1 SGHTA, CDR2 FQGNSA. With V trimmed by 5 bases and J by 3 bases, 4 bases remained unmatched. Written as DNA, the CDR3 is TGTGCCAGCAGCGGGCGGACAGGGGAAGAGACCCAGTACTTC. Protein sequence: CASSGRTGEETQYF.

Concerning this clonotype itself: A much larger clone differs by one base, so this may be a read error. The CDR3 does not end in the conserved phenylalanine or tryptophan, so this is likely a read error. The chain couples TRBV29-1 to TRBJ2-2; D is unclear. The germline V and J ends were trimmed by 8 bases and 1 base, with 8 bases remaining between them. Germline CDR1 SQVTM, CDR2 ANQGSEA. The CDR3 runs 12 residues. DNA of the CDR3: TGCAGCAGTGCGTTGAACACCGGGGAGCTGTTTCTT. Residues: CSSALNTGELFL.